These 7 T cell receptor beta chains originate from one sample sequenced in a study of blood T cell repertoires in COVID-19 (TCRdb year 2020). Receptor amplification or capture employed the immunoSEQ multiplex PCR assay. TCRdb retrieved this table from immuneACCESS and kept in-frame rearrangements only. Not all clones are present; in checked studies, unresolved V genes account for under half, and no reason is known for the remainder. A total of approximately 230,000 clones appear in this sample, roughly 87% of them only once. The leading ten clones occupy 3% of the sample. Material for sequencing was peripheral blood. These receptor sequences come from a man younger than 35 with active or convalescent COVID-19.

This clone was seen once. The chain couples TRBV7-9 to TRBJ1-1, with a tentative D call TRBD1 (6 bases). Germline lookup yields CDR1 SEHNR and CDR2 FQNEAQ (reference sequence). The CDR3 is 13 amino acids. V dropped 5 bases and J dropped 4 bases, with 11 bases sitting between them. CDR3 coding DNA: TGTGCCAGCAGCCCACAGGGCGGCACTGAAGCTTTCTTT. Translation: CASSPQGGTEAFF.

The rearrangement uses TRBV28 and TRBJ2-2; 14 bases agree with TRBD2. Germline V CDR1 and CDR2: MDHEN, SYDVKM. The CDR3 has 19 amino acids. V shed 5 bases and J 7 bases; nucleotides not matched to a gene: 15. The CDR3 coding sequence is TGTGCCAGCAGTCGATCGCTTCCGGGACTAGCGGGAGTCGACGGGGAGCTGTTTTTT. Its protein is CASSRSLPGLAGVDGELFF.

The chain recombines TRBV19 with TRBJ1-1; TRBD1 matches 7 bases. The V gene's germline CDR1 is LNHDA and CDR2 SQIVND (reference sequence). V was pared by 7 bases and J by 3 bases, with 17 bases of the junction left unmatched. CDR3 length: 17 amino acids. Written as DNA, the CDR3 is TGTGCCAGTACGGGAGGGGGCTCTTCAGACTTATACACTGAAGCTTTCTTT. It specifies CASTGGGSSDLYTEAFF.

The chain has TRBV19 and TRBJ2-5, with 9 bases lining up with TRBD1. Trimming cost V 3 bases and J 4 bases; bases outside gene matches: 3. CDR1 and CDR2 from the germline V gene are LNHDA and SQIVND (reference sequence). The CDR3 consists of 14 residues. In DNA form, the CDR3 reads TGTGCCAGTAGTATGACAGGGGGGAGAGAGACCCAGTACTTC. Translated, it gives CASSMTGGRETQYF.

The CDR3: CASSKKTFSGGGGGYTF. The CDR3 DNA is TGTGCCAGCTCCAAGAAAACGTTTTCAGGGGGCGGAGGTGGCTACACCTTC. The chain uses TRBV18 and TRBJ1-2, with 8 nucleotides matching TRBD1. The ends lost 6 bases at V and 7 bases at J; junction bases unmatched: 19. The CDR3 runs 17 residues. Germline CDR1 is KGHSH and CDR2 is LQKENI. Complete variable domain (other parts from reference TRBV18 and TRBJ1-2): NAGVMQNPRHLVRRRGQEARLRCSPMKGHSHVYWYRQLPEEGLKFMVYLQKENIIDESGMPKERFSAEFPKEGPSILRIQQVVRGDSAAYFCASSKKTFSGGGGGYTFGSGTRLTVV.

The genes are TRBV14 and TRBJ2-1; TRBD2 aligns across 10 bases. The CDR3 spans 16 residues. The germline gives CDR1 SGHDN, CDR2 FVKESK. V was pared by 4 bases and J by 3 bases, with 6 bases of the junction left unmatched. In DNA form, the CDR3 reads TGTGCCAGCAGCCTAAGTAGCGGGAGGATCTACAATGAGCAGTTCTTC. This encodes CASSLSSGRIYNEQFF.

The chain combines TRBV19 with TRBJ1-5; 7 bases line up with TRBD1. Germline V lookup: CDR1 LNHDA, CDR2 SQIVND (reference sequence). The CDR3 is 16 amino acids. J gave up 2 bases and V 1 base, and 5 bases lay outside the gene matches. CDR3 sequence (DNA): TGTGCCAGTAGTATAGCGAGGGGACAGCGCAATCAGCCCCAGCATTTT. This encodes CASSIARGQRNQPQHF.